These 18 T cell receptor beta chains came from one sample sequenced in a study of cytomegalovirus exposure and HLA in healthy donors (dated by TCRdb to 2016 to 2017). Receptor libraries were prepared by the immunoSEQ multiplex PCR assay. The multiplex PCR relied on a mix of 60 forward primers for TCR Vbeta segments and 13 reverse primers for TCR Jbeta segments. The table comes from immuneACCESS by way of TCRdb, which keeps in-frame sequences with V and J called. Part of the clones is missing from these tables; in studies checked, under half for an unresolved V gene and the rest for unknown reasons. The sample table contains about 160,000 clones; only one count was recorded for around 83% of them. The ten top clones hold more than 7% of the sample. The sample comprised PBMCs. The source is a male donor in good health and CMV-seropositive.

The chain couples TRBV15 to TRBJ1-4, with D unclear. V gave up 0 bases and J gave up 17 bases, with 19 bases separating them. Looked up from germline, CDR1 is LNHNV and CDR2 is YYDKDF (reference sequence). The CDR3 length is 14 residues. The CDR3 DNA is TGTGCCACCAGCAGAGAAGGAGAGCCAAGCGTAGTCTTTTTT. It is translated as CATSREGEPSVVFF. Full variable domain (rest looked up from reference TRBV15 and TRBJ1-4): DAMVIQNPRYQVTQFGKPVTLSCSQTLNHNVMYWYQQKSSQAPKLLFHYYDKDFNNEADTPDNFQSRRPNTSFCFLDIRSPGLGDTAMYLCATSREGEPSVVFFGSGTQLSVL.

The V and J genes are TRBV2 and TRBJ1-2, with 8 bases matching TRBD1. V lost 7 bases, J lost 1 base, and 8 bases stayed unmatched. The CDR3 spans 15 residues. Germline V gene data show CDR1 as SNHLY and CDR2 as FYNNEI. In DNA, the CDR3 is TGTGCCAGCAAGGAGGGGACAGGTGTTAACTATGGCTACACCTTC. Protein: CASKEGTGVNYGYTF.

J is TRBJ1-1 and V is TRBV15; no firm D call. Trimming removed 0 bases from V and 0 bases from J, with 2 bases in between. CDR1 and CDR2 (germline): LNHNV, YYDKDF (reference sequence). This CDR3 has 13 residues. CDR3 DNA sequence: TGTGCCACCAGCAGAGATATGAACACTGAAGCTTTCTTT. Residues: CATSRDMNTEAFF.

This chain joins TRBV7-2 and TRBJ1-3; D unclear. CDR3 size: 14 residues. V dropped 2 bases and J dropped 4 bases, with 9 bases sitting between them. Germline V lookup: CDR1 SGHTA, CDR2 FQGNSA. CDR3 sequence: CASSLRPSGNTIYF. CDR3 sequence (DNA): TGTGCCAGCAGCTTACGTCCCTCCGGAAACACCATATATTTT.

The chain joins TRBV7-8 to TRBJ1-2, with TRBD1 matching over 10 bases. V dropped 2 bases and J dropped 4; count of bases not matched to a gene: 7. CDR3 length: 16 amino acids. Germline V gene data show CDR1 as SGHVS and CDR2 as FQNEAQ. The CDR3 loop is CASSLTRQGAGYGYTF. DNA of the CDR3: TGTGCCAGCAGCTTAACGAGACAGGGGGCTGGCTATGGCTACACCTTC.

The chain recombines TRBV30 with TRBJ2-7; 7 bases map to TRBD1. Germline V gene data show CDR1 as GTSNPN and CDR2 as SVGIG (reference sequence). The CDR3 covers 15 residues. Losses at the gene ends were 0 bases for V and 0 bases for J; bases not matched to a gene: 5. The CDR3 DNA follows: TGTGCCTGGAGTGTAGGACAGGCGAGCTCCTACGAGCAGTACTTC. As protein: CAWSVGQASSYEQYF.

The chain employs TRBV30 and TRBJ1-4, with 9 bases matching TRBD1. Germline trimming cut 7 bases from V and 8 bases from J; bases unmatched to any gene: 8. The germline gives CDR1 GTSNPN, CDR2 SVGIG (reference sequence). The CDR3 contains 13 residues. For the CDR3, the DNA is TGTGCCTTCACAGGGGGCAAGGGGGAAAAACTGTTTTTT. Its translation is CAFTGGKGEKLFF.

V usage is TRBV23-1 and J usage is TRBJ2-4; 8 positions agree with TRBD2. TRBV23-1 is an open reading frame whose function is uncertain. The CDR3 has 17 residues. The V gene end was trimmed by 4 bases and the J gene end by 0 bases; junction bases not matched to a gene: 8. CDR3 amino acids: CASSRGLAKLAKNIQYF. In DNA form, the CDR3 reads TGCGCCAGCAGTCGTGGACTAGCAAAACTAGCCAAAAACATTCAGTACTTC.

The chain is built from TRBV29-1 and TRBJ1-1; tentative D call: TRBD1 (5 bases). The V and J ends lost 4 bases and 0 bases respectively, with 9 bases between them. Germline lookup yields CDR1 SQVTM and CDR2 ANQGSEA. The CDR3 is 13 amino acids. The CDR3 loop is CSVARQLNTEAFF. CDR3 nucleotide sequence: TGCAGCGTTGCCCGACAGTTGAACACTGAAGCTTTCTTT.

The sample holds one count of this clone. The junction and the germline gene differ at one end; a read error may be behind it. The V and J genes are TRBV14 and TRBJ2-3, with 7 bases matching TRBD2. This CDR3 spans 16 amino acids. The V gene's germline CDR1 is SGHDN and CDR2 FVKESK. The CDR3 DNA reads TGTGCCAACAGCCAATTTTTCTTAGCTAGCGGAGATACGCAGTATTTT. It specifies CANSQFFLASGDTQYF.

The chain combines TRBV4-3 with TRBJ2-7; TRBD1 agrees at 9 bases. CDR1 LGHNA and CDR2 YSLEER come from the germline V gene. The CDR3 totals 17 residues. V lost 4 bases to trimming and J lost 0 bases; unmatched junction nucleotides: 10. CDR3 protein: CASSRNIPGQGSYEQYF. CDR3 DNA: TGCGCCAGCAGCCGCAATATTCCGGGACAGGGCTCCTACGAGCAGTACTTC.

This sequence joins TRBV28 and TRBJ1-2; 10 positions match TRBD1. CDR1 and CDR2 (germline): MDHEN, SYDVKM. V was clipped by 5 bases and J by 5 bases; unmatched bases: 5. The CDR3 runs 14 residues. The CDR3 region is CASSLGQGGYGYTF. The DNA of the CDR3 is TGTGCCAGCAGTCTAGGACAGGGGGGGTATGGCTACACCTTC.

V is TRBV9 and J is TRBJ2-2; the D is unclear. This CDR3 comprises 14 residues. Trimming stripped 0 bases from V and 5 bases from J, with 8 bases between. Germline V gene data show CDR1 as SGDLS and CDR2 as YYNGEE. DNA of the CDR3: TGTGCCAGCAGCGTAGGCCGGGTTACCGGGGAGCTGTTTTTT. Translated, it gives CASSVGRVTGELFF.

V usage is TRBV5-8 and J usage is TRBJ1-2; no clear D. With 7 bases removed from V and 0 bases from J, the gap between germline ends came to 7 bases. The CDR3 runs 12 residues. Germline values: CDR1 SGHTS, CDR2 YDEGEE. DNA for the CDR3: TGTGCCAGCCGGGGTGCTAACTATGGCTACACCTTC. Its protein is CASRGANYGYTF.

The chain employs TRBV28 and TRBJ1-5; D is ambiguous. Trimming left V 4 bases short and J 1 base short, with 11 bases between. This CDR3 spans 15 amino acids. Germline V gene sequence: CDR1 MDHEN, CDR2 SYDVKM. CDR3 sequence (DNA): TGTGCCAGCAGTTCCCCTGACTACAGCAATCAGCCCCAGCATTTT. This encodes CASSSPDYSNQPQHF.

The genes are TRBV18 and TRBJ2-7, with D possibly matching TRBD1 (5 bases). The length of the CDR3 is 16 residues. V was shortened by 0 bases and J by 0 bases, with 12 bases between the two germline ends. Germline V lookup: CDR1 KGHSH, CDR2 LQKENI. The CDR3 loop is CASSPPLGQGSYEQYF. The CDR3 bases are TGTGCCAGCTCACCACCTTTGGGGCAGGGCTCCTACGAGCAGTACTTC.

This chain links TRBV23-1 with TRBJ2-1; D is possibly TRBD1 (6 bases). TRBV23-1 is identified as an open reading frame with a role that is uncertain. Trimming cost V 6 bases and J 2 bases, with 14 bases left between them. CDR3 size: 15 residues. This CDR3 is CASSLQGYPYNEQFF. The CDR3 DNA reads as TGCGCCAGCAGCCTGCAGGGGTACCCCTACAATGAGCAGTTCTTC.

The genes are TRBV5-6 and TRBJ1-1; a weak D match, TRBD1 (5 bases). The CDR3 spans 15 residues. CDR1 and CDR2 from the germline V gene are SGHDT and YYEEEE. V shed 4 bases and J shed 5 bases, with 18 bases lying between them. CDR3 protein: CASSAAWGVGTEAFF. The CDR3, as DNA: TGTGCCAGCAGCGCCGCCTGGGGGGTCGGGACTGAAGCTTTCTTT.